Reported below is one TCR beta chain. Template material for amplifying TCR beta CDR3 regions consisted of RNA transcripts. When the TCR CDR3 underwent first-round RT-PCR, the HTBI primer set was used. MiXCR, applied by TCRdb to the multiplex PCR reads, yields one record per CDR3 protein. The sample gives about 640,000 distinct CDR3 sequences, roughly 14% of which show up once; approximately 12% is in the top ten. This sample stems from a study of T cells in Graves' hyperthyroidism and ophthalmopathy. Turning to the study itself: Peripheral blood was acquired at first diagnosis, ahead of any therapy whatsoever.

The CDR3 runs to 16 residues. CDR1 is SEHNR, CDR2 FQNEAQ, per germline (reference sequence). The V and J ends lost 6 bases and 7 bases respectively, with 24 bases between them. This rearrangement joins TRBV7-9 to TRBJ2-5; the D call may be TRBD1 or TRBD2 (5 bases each). This TCR was recovered from a woman aged 50 to 60 with Graves' ophthalmopathy. Sequencing was carried out using blood. This CDR3 reads CASRVTSGTEVGTQYF. CDR3 nucleotides: TGTGCCAGCAGAGTTACTTCAGGGACCGAAGTTGGGACCCAGTACTTC.